The sequence of this TCR beta chain was determined in a study of T cell repertoires in cytomegalovirus infection (dated by TCRdb to between 2019 and 2020). Notes on the research overall: The HLA type of each donor mattered for the analysis, because public TCR beta signatures pointed to carriage of CMV infection along with the matching HLA type. On the study overall, not on this receptor specifically: The ex vivo response was dominated by HLA-C-restricted CMV-specific TCR beta clonotypes, which also provided the single most frequent clonotype in two of eight donors. In both this cohort and an independent cohort of some 350 donors, the cumulative frequency of public TCR beta family members distinguished carriers of CMV infection plus the relevant HLA type.

TCRdb shows the sequencer as Illumina HiSeq 1500. TCRdb reprocessed the public reads (quality trimming at Q25 with fastp, clone calling with MiXCR) and kept in-frame beta chains. Merged by CDR3 protein, the rows form single entries marked with the most common genes and DNA. This sample has about 740,000 distinct CDR3 sequences in its table, and approximately 40% of those were observed once. Of the sample, 2.5% to 3.5% is held by the ten largest clones. A note on this clonotype: It lacks a known antigen. No qualities accompany the bases; no much larger clone lies one base away.

There are 14 amino acids in the CDR3, from cysteine to phenylalanine inclusive. Kept here is only the CDR3 DNA, which spans 42 bases and is read in frame from base 1. V and J lose 5 bases and 13 bases, and a span of 18 bases separates them. This sequence was found in a human donor in good health (CMV status not recorded). Some clones in this sample may be carry-over from other donors' samples. Sequenced material: PBMCs. Recombination linked TRBV12-3 or TRBV12-4 to TRBJ1-6, with TRBD1 perhaps the D gene, on 6 matching bases. The DNA sequence is as follows: TGTGCCAGCAGTCCAAGGGACAAATACTCGCCCCTCCACTTT. Its translation reads: CASSPRDKYSPLHF.